Each of the 11 T cell receptor beta chains below was sequenced from the same sample in a study of T-cell memory formation after mild COVID-19. TCRdb used MiXCR to reprocess the 5' RACE reads, holding one entry per CDR3 protein. The repertoire holds approximately 290,000 distinct CDR3 sequences, around 15% seen once, with 22% in the top ten. Sequenced input: PBMCs or a T cell subset sorted from them (not recorded which). These receptors all come from a man between 18 and 35 years old who had mild COVID-19 (a few samples of this study predate the infection). Cell type and time point are not known.

This rearrangement joins TRBV20-1 to TRBJ2-7, with TRBD2 matching over 11 bases. J was trimmed by 2 bases and V by 3 bases; bases with no gene match: 6. The CDR3 loop spans 15 amino acids. Germline V gene sequence: CDR1 DFQATT, CDR2 SNEGSKA (reference sequence). The CDR3 sequence is CSARTTSGGTYEQYV. The CDR3 DNA reads as TGCAGTGCTAGGACTACTAGCGGGGGCACCTACGAGCAGTACGTC.

This clonotype was seen just once. The chain is built from TRBV5-1 and TRBJ2-5; TRBD2 is a possible D gene (6 bases). Germline V gives CDR1 SGHRS, CDR2 YFSETQ. This CDR3 has 16 residues. Trimming removed 0 bases from V and 2 bases from J, with 14 bases in between. DNA for the CDR3: TGCGCCAGCAGCTTGGGTTTCGGGGCGGGACAAGAGACCCAGTACTTC. Its translation: CASSLGFGAGQETQYF.

This clonotype was detected only a few times. The J gene is TRBJ1-1, the V gene TRBV12-3 or TRBV12-4; D not certain. V dropped 0 bases and J dropped 1 base, with 6 bases sitting between them. The CDR3 loop spans 14 amino acids. Here the CDR3 DNA reads TGTGCCAGCAGTTTAGCGCTTTGGAACACTGAAGCTTTCTTT. Translating gives CASSLALWNTEAFF.

This chain connects TRBV18 to TRBJ2-1, with TRBD2 identical over 12 bases. The CDR3 length is 14 residues. Trimming took 3 bases from V and 9 from J; bases not matched to a gene: 3. CDR1 and CDR2 from the germline V gene are KGHSH and LQKENI. In DNA form, the CDR3 reads TGTGCCAGCTCACCCACTAGCGGGGGGAGTGAGCAGTTCTTC. It encodes CASSPTSGGSEQFF. Using reference TRBV18 and TRBJ2-1 for the parts outside the CDR3, the full variable domain is NAGVMQNPRHLVRRRGQEARLRCSPMKGHSHVYWYRQLPEEGLKFMVYLQKENIIDESGMPKERFSAEFPKEGPSILRIQQVVRGDSAAYFCASSPTSGGSEQFFGPGTRLTVL.

This clonotype appeared a few times. The chain's CDR3 is CASSARSRGSGNTIYF. The CDR3 nucleotides read TGTGCCAGCAGCGCGCGTAGCAGGGGCTCTGGAAACACCATATATTTT. The chain couples TRBV13 to TRBJ1-3, with TRBD1 as a possible D gene (6 bases). Trimming pared 5 bases from V and 0 bases from J, leaving 14 bases between. Germline CDR1 reads PRHDT; CDR2 reads FYEKMQ (reference sequence). CDR3 length: 16 amino acids.

V and J are TRBV5-1 and TRBJ1-2; 7 nucleotides agree with TRBD1. From germline, CDR1 is SGHRS and CDR2 YFSETQ. The CDR3 length is 13 residues. The ends lost 6 bases at V and 3 bases at J; junction bases unmatched: 5. The CDR3 sequence is CASNRDRDYGYTF. As DNA, the CDR3 is TGCGCCAGCAACCGGGACAGAGACTATGGCTACACCTTC.

The V gene is TRBV12-3 or TRBV12-4, the J gene TRBJ1-1, with D perhaps matching TRBD1 (6 bases). V gave up 4 bases and J gave up 11 bases, with 23 bases separating them. The CDR3 loop spans 15 amino acids. The CDR3 spells CASSSGTSGYTKAFF. As DNA, the CDR3 is TGTGCCAGCAGTTCCGGGACATCCGGATATACTAAGGCTTTCTTT.

This clonotype turned up a few times. V usage is TRBV2 and J usage is TRBJ1-6, with unresolved D. Germline V gene data show CDR1 as SNHLY and CDR2 as FYNNEI. The CDR3 totals 12 residues. Trimming took 4 bases from V and 14 from J, leaving 12 bases between them. In DNA, the CDR3 is TGTGCCAGCAGTGGGACCCGGTCTTCCCTCCACTTT. As protein: CASSGTRSSLHF.

The chain links TRBV6-5 to TRBJ2-7; possibly TRBD1 for D (5 bases). The CDR3 sequence is 14 residues long. The germline V gene encodes CDR1 MNHEY and CDR2 SVGAGI. Trimming stripped 0 bases from V and 9 bases from J, with 15 bases between. The CDR3 protein is CASSYSIPPGAQYF. CDR3 DNA: TGTGCCAGCAGTTACTCGATACCTCCTGGGGCGCAGTACTTC.

The genes are TRBV7-2 and TRBJ1-5; D is ambiguous. CDR3 length equals 14 residues. Trimming removed 5 bases at V and 2 bases at J, with 10 bases between. Germline V lookup: CDR1 SGHTA, CDR2 FQGNSA. The CDR3 sequence is CASSQRVGNQPQHF. DNA of the CDR3: TGTGCCAGCAGCCAACGGGTTGGCAATCAGCCCCAGCATTTT.

The chain carries TRBV4-1 and TRBJ2-5, with D perhaps TRBD1 (6 bases). The CDR3 runs 16 residues. In germline, CDR1 is MGHRA, CDR2 YSYEKL. With 2 bases removed from V and 0 bases from J, the gap between germline ends came to 13 bases. The chain's CDR3 is CASSQRPGEYQETQYF. The CDR3 nucleotides read TGCGCCAGCAGCCAACGACCAGGGGAGTACCAAGAGACCCAGTACTTC.